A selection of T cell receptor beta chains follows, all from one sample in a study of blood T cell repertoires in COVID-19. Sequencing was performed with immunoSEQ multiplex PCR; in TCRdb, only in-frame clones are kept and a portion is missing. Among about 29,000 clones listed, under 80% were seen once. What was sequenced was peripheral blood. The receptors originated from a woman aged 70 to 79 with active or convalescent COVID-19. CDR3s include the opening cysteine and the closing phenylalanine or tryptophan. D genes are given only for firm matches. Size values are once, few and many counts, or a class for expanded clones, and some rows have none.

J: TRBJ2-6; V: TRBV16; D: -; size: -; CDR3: CASSQSASGANVLTF; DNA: TGTGCCAGCAGCCAATCAGCTTCTGGGGCCAACGTCCTGACTTTC
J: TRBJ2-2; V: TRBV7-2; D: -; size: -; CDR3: CASSLGQGGNTGELFF; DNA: TGTGCCAGCAGCTTAGGGCAAGGGGGGAACACCGGGGAGCTGTTTTTT
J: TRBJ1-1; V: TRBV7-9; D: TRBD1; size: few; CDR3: CASTPTGFFVQAFF; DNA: TGTGCCAGCACCCCGACAGGGTTCTTCGTCCAAGCTTTCTTT
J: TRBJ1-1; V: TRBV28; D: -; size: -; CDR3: CASSTPGTIKAFF; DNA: TGTGCCAGCAGTACCCCGGGGACTATAAAAGCTTTCTTT
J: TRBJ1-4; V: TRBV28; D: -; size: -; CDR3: CASSTPTEKLFF; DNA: TGTGCCAGCAGTACTCCGACAGAAAAACTGTTTTTT
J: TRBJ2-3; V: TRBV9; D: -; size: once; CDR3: CASSVGGGGTADTQYF; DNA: TGTGCCAGCAGCGTAGGAGGGGGTGGTACGGCAGATACGCAGTATTTT
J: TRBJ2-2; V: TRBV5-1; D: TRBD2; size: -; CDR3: CASSLRPSSGANTGELFF; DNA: TGCGCCAGCAGCTTGCGGCCTTCTAGCGGAGCGAACACCGGGGAGCTGTTTTTT
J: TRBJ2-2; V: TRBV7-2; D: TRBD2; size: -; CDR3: CASSSGLAGMTPGELFF; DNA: TGTGCCAGCAGCTCCGGACTAGCGGGGATGACACCCGGGGAGCTGTTTTTT
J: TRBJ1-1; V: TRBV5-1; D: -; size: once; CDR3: CASSLGQRGSTEAFF; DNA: TGCGCCAGCAGCTTGGGGCAGAGAGGGAGCACTGAAGCTTTCTTT
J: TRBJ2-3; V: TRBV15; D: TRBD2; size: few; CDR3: CATKAGGTDTQYF; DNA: TGTGCCACCAAAGCGGGAGGAACAGATACGCAGTATTTT
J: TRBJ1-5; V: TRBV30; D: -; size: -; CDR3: CAWSSSVGNQPQHF; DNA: TGTGCCTGGAGTTCCTCGGTCGGGAATCAGCCCCAGCATTTT
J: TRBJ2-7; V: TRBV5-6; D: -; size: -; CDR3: CASSLSSYHYEQYF; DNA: TGTGCCAGCAGCTTGTCCAGTTACCACTACGAGCAGTACTTC
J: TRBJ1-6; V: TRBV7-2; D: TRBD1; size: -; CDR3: CASRTTGGRNSPLHF; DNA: TGTGCCAGCAGAACGACAGGGGGGAGAAATTCACCCCTCCACTTT
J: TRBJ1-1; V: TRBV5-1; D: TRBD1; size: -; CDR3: CASSLWRQGDTEAFF; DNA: TGCGCCAGCAGTTTGTGGCGACAGGGGGACACTGAAGCTTTCTTT
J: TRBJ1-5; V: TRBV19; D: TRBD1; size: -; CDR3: CASREFSGTGYYSNQPQHF; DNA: TGTGCCAGTAGAGAATTTTCCGGGACAGGATATTATAGCAATCAGCCCCAGCATTTT
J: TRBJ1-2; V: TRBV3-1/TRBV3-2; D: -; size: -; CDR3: CASTLIDGYTF; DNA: TGTGCCAGCACCTTAATAGATGGCTACACCTTC
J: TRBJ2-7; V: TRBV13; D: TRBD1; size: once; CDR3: CASSPNRDRAYEQYF; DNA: TGTGCCAGCAGCCCAAACCGGGACAGGGCGTACGAGCAGTACTTC
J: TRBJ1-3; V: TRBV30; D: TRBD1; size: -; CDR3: CAWSVDRELSGNTIYF; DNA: TGTGCCTGGAGTGTAGACAGGGAGCTCTCTGGAAACACCATATATTTT
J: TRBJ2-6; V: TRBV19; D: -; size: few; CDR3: CASSSVLDRYSGANVLTF; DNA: TGTGCCAGTAGTTCCGTTTTGGACAGATACTCTGGGGCCAACGTCCTGACTTTC
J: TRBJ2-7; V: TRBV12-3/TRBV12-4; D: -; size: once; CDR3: CASSFDRRIYF; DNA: TGTGCCAGCAGTTTTGACAGGCGAATTTACTTC
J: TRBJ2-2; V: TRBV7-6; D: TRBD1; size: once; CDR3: CASSSARGPNTGELFF; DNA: TGTGCCAGCAGCTCCGCCAGGGGGCCGAACACCGGGGAGCTGTTTTTT
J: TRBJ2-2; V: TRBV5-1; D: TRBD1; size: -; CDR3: CASSRPEQGLIGELFF; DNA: TGCGCCAGCAGCCGACCCGAACAGGGGCTTATCGGGGAGCTGTTTTTT
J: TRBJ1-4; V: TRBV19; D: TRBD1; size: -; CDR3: CASSPGTGRTGEKLFF; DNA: TGTGCCAGTAGTCCCGGGACAGGCCGGACGGGTGAAAAACTGTTTTTT
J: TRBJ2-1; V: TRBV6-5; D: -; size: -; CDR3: CASRASAYNEQFF; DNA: TGTGCCAGCAGGGCTAGCGCCTACAATGAGCAGTTCTTC
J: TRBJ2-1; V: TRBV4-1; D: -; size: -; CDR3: CASRPTGSSYNEQFF; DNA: TGCGCCAGCAGGCCGACTGGGAGCTCCTACAATGAGCAGTTCTTC
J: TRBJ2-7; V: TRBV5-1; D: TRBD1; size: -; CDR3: CASSLGGQGVSYEQYF; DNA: TGCGCCAGCAGCTTGGGGGGACAGGGGGTGAGCTACGAGCAGTACTTC
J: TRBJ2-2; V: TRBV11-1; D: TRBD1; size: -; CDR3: CASSLVGTASGELFF; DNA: TGTGCCAGCAGCTTAGTGGGGACAGCATCCGGGGAGCTGTTTTTT
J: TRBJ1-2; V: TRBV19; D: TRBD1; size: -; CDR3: CASSGRAGGGRPPGVNGYTF; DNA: TGTGCCAGTAGCGGACGGGCAGGGGGCGGCCGGCCTCCCGGGGTGAATGGCTACACCTTC
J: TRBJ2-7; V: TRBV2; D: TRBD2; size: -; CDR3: CATGLDYEQYF; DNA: TGTGCCACCGGACTAGACTACGAGCAGTACTTC
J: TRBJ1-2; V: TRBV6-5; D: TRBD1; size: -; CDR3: CASSPRGAYGYTF; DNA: TGTGCCAGCTCCCCCAGGGGGGCCTATGGCTACACCTTC
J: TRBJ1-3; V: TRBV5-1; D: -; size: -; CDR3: CASSLQGNGNTIYF; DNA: TGCGCCAGCAGCCTCCAGGGGAACGGAAACACCATATATTTT
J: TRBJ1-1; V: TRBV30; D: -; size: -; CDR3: CAWTFHLNTEAFF; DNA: TGTGCCTGGACCTTCCACTTGAACACTGAAGCTTTCTTT
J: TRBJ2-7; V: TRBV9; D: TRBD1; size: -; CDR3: CASSVDPNRGAYEQYF; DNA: TGTGCCAGCAGCGTAGATCCTAACAGGGGCGCCTACGAGCAGTACTTC
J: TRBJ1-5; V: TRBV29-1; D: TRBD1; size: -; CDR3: CSVVEGQGKPQHF; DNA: TGCAGCGTTGTGGAAGGACAGGGAAAGCCCCAGCATTTT
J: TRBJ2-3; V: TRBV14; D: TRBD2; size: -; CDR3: CASSQDKSPGLAGVADTQYF; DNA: TGTGCCAGCAGCCAAGATAAGAGCCCGGGACTAGCGGGAGTAGCGGATACGCAGTATTTT
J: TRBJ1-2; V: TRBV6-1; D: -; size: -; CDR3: CASSERSGLLYGYTF; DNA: TGTGCCAGCAGTGAAAGGTCAGGCTTGTTGTATGGCTACACCTTC
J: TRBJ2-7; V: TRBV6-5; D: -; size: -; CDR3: CASSQWWSEQYF; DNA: TGTGCCAGCAGCCAGTGGTGGAGTGAGCAGTACTTC
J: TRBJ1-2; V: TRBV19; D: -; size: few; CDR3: CASNRGYGYTF; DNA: TGTGCCAGTAACCGGGGCTATGGCTACACCTTC
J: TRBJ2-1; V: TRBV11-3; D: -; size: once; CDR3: CASKKRFFNNEQFF; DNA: TGTGCCAGCAAGAAGCGGTTCTTCAACAATGAGCAGTTCTTC
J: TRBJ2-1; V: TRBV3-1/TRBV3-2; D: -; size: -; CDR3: CASSLRTGSVDEQFF; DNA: TGTGCCAGCAGCCTTAGGACTGGCTCAGTGGATGAGCAGTTCTTC
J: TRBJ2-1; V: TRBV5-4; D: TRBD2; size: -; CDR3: CASSSRTSGRYNEQFF; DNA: TGTGCCAGCAGTTCCCGGACTAGCGGGAGATACAATGAGCAGTTCTTC
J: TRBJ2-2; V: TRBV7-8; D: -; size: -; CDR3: CASSLVPVNTGELFF; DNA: TGTGCCAGCAGCTTAGTGCCAGTGAACACCGGGGAGCTGTTTTTT
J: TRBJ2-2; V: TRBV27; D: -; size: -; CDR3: CASRRVTGELFF; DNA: TGTGCCAGCAGGAGGGTGACCGGGGAGCTGTTTTTT
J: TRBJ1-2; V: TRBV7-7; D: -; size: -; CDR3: CASSLIPGGGYTF; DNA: TGTGCTAGCAGCTTGATACCAGGAGGGGGCTACACCTTC
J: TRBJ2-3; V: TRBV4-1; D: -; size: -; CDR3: CASSRGTDTQYF; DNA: TGCGCCAGCAGCAGAGGAACAGATACGCAGTATTTT
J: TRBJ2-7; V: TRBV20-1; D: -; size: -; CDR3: CSASSVGITFKQYF; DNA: TGCAGTGCTAGTTCCGTCGGGATCACGTTTAAGCAGTACTTC
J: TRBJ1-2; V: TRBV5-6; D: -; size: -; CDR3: CASSGERGGYGYTF; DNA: TGTGCCAGCAGCGGGGAAAGGGGTGGCTATGGCTACACCTTC
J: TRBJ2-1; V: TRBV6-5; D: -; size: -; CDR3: CASSWSGSSYNEQFF; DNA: TGTGCCAGCAGTTGGTCGGGAAGCTCCTACAATGAGCAGTTCTTC